These 25 T cell receptor beta chains came from one sample sequenced in a study of cytomegalovirus exposure and HLA in healthy donors. The repertoire was sequenced with immunoSEQ multiplex PCR; TCRdb's copy has only in-frame clones and lacks some. The repertoire holds roughly 43,000 clones, roughly nine tenths seen once, with about 5% in the top ten. Sequences were obtained from PBMCs. The receptors shown here come from a man aged 18-30 years in good health and CMV-seronegative.

The rearrangement uses TRBV6-1 and TRBJ2-2, with no clear D. The CDR3 extends over 15 amino acids. Germline-derived CDR1 and CDR2 are MNHNS and SASEGT. Trimming removed 2 bases at V and 6 bases at J, with 13 bases between. The CDR3 sequence is CASSEFGGKSGELFF. CDR3 nucleotide sequence: TGTGCCAGCAGTGAATTCGGCGGCAAATCCGGGGAGCTGTTTTTT.

The V and J genes are TRBV7-3 and TRBJ2-1, with D possibly matching TRBD2 (6 bases). Germline loops: CDR1 SGHTA, CDR2 FQGTGA. Trimming stripped 3 bases from V and 2 bases from J, with 11 bases between. The CDR3 contains 15 residues. This CDR3 reads CASSFGGGPYNEQFF. CDR3 sequence (DNA): TGTGCCAGCAGCTTTGGTGGAGGGCCCTACAATGAGCAGTTCTTC.

In DNA form, the CDR3 reads TGTGCCAGCAGGCGCGGTGGAGGGATCACAGATACGCAGTATTTT. Residues: CASRRGGGITDTQYF. The V call is TRBV6-5, the J call TRBJ2-3, with D tentatively TRBD2 (6 bases). CDR3 length: 15 amino acids. The germline V gene encodes CDR1 MNHEY and CDR2 SVGAGI. The germline V and J ends were trimmed by 6 bases and 2 bases, with 15 bases remaining between them.

The chain has TRBV6-6 and TRBJ2-6; TRBD1 matches at 7 bases. V lost 8 bases to trimming and J lost 2 bases; unmatched junction nucleotides: 9. The CDR3 runs to 16 residues. In germline, CDR1 is MNHNY, CDR2 SVGAGI (reference sequence). The CDR3 region is CASEGLQGTGANVLTF. The CDR3 DNA follows: TGTGCCAGCGAAGGGCTACAGGGGACTGGGGCCAACGTCCTGACTTTC.

This chain links TRBV7-2 with TRBJ2-5, with TRBD2 matching over 12 bases. V was pared by 5 bases and J by 5 bases, with 3 bases of the junction left unmatched. The germline CDR1 and CDR2 sequences are SGHTA and FQGNSA. The length of the CDR3 is 14 residues. The DNA of the CDR3 is TGTGCCAGCAGCCTGACTAGCGGGGGTGAGACCCAGTACTTC. Translation: CASSLTSGGETQYF.

This clone was counted between two and nine times. The V gene is TRBV7-2, the J gene TRBJ2-3; D possibly corresponds to TRBD2 (7 bases). V shed 1 base and J shed 6 bases, with 14 bases lying between them. The CDR3 extends over 15 amino acids. Germline V CDR1 and CDR2: SGHTA, FQGNSA. This CDR3 is CASSLVLGGADTQYF. As DNA, the CDR3 is TGTGCCAGCAGCTTAGTTTTGGGGGGGGCTGATACGCAGTATTTT.

Only one count was recorded for this clone. This chain links TRBV13 with TRBJ2-6, with D possibly TRBD2 on 5 matching bases. This CDR3 has 15 amino acids. CDR1 and CDR2 (germline): PRHDT, FYEKMQ (reference sequence). Deletions cut 2 bases from V and 1 base from J, with 6 bases between. CDR3 loop: CASSLTGSGANVLTF. The DNA for the CDR3 is TGTGCCAGCAGCTTAACGGGATCTGGGGCCAACGTCCTGACTTTC.

This sequence joins TRBV20-1 and TRBJ2-7, with D possibly TRBD2 on 5 matching bases. V was pared by 6 bases and J by 6 bases, with 12 bases between. CDR1 is DFQATT and CDR2 is SNEGSKA in the germline V gene (reference sequence). This CDR3 comprises 11 residues. As DNA, the CDR3 is TGCAGTGCCCCGGACTTCCCCGAGCAGTACTTC. It is translated as CSAPDFPEQYF.

This sequence joins TRBV9 and TRBJ2-1, with D hard to call. Deletions cut 0 bases from V and 0 bases from J, with 7 bases between. CDR1 and CDR2 from the germline V gene are SGDLS and YYNGEE. The CDR3 covers 15 residues. The CDR3, as DNA: TGTGCCAGCAGCGTAGAACAGAGCTCCTACAATGAGCAGTTCTTC. Its protein is CASSVEQSSYNEQFF.

The V gene is TRBV25-1, the J gene TRBJ2-5; D not certain. The CDR3 spans 13 residues. Germline loops: CDR1 MGHDK, CDR2 SYGVNS. V shed 2 bases and J shed 5 bases, with 9 bases lying between them. CDR3 DNA: TGTGCCAGCAGTGAAGGCAGTTGGGAGACCCAGTACTTC. It encodes CASSEGSWETQYF.

V usage is TRBV7-9 and J usage is TRBJ2-7; maybe TRBD2 (7 bases). Trimming cost V 5 bases and J 6 bases, with 14 bases left between them. Germline V gene sequence: CDR1 SEHNR, CDR2 FQNEAQ (reference sequence). The CDR3 is made up of 13 amino acids. The CDR3 sequence: CASSGGDTLEQYF. For the CDR3, the DNA is TGTGCCAGCAGCGGGGGGGACACCCTCGAGCAGTACTTC.

This clone was recorded once. This chain joins TRBV29-1 and TRBJ2-3, with 11 bases aligning to TRBD2. The CDR3 covers 16 residues. J was trimmed by 3 bases and V by 1 base; bases with no gene match: 6. Germline values: CDR1 SQVTM, CDR2 ANQGSEA. CDR3 residues: CSVEGETSGSTDTQYF. The CDR3 DNA follows: TGCAGCGTTGAAGGCGAAACTAGCGGGAGTACAGATACGCAGTATTTT.

In this sample, this clone turned up a few times. The chain links TRBV6-1 to TRBJ2-3; TRBD1 aligns across 7 bases. With V trimmed by 6 bases and J by 6 bases, 3 bases remained unmatched. CDR1 MNHNS and CDR2 SASEGT come from the germline V gene. The CDR3 length is 12 residues. CDR3 sequence: CASRRGQDTQYF. CDR3 coding DNA: TGTGCCAGCAGAAGGGGACAGGATACGCAGTATTTT.

J is TRBJ2-2 and V is TRBV5-1; 7 positions match TRBD1. CDR3 length equals 15 residues. The trim removed 0 bases at V and 2 bases at J, leaving 1 base unmatched. Germline CDR1 is SGHRS and CDR2 is YFSETQ. CDR3 residues: CASSLGDRNTGELFF. The CDR3 coding sequence is TGCGCCAGCAGCTTGGGGGACAGAAACACCGGGGAGCTGTTTTTT.

This clone was seen just once. The V call is TRBV6-5, the J call TRBJ1-1; TRBD1 is a possible D gene (6 bases). Germline V gives CDR1 MNHEY, CDR2 SVGAGI. V dropped 6 bases and J dropped 4 bases, with 15 bases sitting between them. This CDR3 contains 14 residues. CDR3 nucleotides: TGTGCCAGCAGATCAGGGGCCACTGTCACTGAAGCTTTCTTT. Protein product: CASRSGATVTEAFF.

The rearrangement uses TRBV19 and TRBJ2-3, with D tentatively TRBD1 (6 bases). The V end was cut by 8 bases, the J end by 1 base, with 10 bases between. The germline CDR1 and CDR2 sequences are LNHDA and SQIVND (reference sequence). The CDR3 runs to 13 residues. CDR3 sequence (DNA): TGTGCCAGTGGGACATTGGGCACAGATACGCAGTATTTT. Translated, it gives CASGTLGTDTQYF.

CDR3 in amino acids: CATSRRTSGTDTQYF. The CDR3 DNA follows: TGTGCCACCAGCAGGCGTACTAGCGGCACAGATACGCAGTATTTT. The chain is built from TRBV15 and TRBJ2-3, with 7 bases aligning to TRBD2. Trimming at V came to 3 bases and at J to 1 base, leaving 4 bases not matched to a gene. The CDR3 is 15 residues long. Germline CDR1 and CDR2: LNHNV and YYDKDF (reference sequence).

This chain links TRBV11-2 with TRBJ2-5; TRBD1 is a possible D gene (6 bases). CDR1 and CDR2 from the germline V gene are SGHAT and FQNNGV. The CDR3 is 16 amino acids. Trimming cost V 1 base and J 5 bases, with 17 bases left between them. The chain's CDR3 is CASSLVLGASGETQYF. Written as DNA, the CDR3 is TGTGCCAGCAGCTTAGTTTTGGGGGCCTCCGGGGAGACCCAGTACTTC.

V usage is TRBV2 and J usage is TRBJ2-5, with D perhaps TRBD1 (5 bases). In germline, CDR1 is SNHLY, CDR2 FYNNEI. The CDR3 sequence is 14 residues long. With 2 bases removed from V and 1 base from J, the gap between germline ends came to 8 bases. DNA of the CDR3: TGTGCCAGCAGTGAATGGGGCCCCCAAGAGACCCAGTACTTC. As protein: CASSEWGPQETQYF.

V and J are TRBV5-1 and TRBJ1-1; TRBD1 might be the D (5 bases). This CDR3 region has 15 residues. Germline CDR1 reads SGHRS; CDR2 reads YFSETQ. Trimming took 4 bases from V and 3 from J, leaving 16 bases between them. CDR3 amino acids: CASSAGTGGDTEAFF. CDR3 in DNA: TGCGCCAGCAGCGCCGGGACCGGGGGTGACACTGAAGCTTTCTTT.

CDR3 DNA sequence: TGTGCCAGCAGCTTAGTCAGGGGTTTGGGAGAGACCCAGTACTTC. It translates to CASSLVRGLGETQYF. The rearrangement uses TRBV11-2 and TRBJ2-5; possibly TRBD1 for D (6 bases). Trimming left V 1 base short and J 4 bases short, with 13 bases between. The germline V gene has CDR1 SGHAT and CDR2 FQNNGV. CDR3 length: 15 residues.

This rearrangement joins TRBV2 to TRBJ2-3, with a tentative D call TRBD1 (5 bases). Germline V lookup: CDR1 SNHLY, CDR2 FYNNEI. The CDR3 length is 14 residues. The CDR3 DNA reads as TGTTCCACTGCCTGGGGCCGACGGCAAGATACGCAGTATTTT. Translated: CSTAWGRRQDTQYF.

The chain uses TRBV29-1 and TRBJ2-7; 9 bases are shared with TRBD2. The CDR3 contains 16 residues. The V gene's germline CDR1 is SQVTM and CDR2 ANQGSEA. V trimming: 0 bases; J trimming: 5 bases; junction bases outside the gene matches: 11. CDR3 loop: CSVEDPRASGTNEQYF. The CDR3 DNA reads as TGCAGCGTTGAAGATCCTCGGGCTAGCGGGACCAACGAGCAGTACTTC.

The gene calls are TRBV7-2 and TRBJ2-5, with a possible D match to TRBD2 (5 bases). The V gene lost 5 bases and the J gene lost 7 bases, with 17 bases spanning the gap. The germline V gene has CDR1 SGHTA and CDR2 FQGNSA. The CDR3 has 14 amino acids. In nucleotides, the CDR3 is TGTGCCAGCAGCCCAAATAGCGTTCTCGGGACCCAGTACTTC. Protein sequence: CASSPNSVLGTQYF. Combining the CDR3 with reference TRBV7-2 and TRBJ2-5 gives the whole variable domain GAGVSQSPSNKVTEKGKDVELRCDPISGHTALYWYRQSLGQGLEFLIYFQGNSAPDKSGLPSDRFSAERTGGSVSTLTIQRTQQEDSAVYLCASSPNSVLGTQYFGPGTRLLVL.

This chain uses TRBV6-5 with TRBJ1-1, with TRBD1 as a possible D gene (6 bases). V lost 7 bases to trimming and J lost 6 bases, with 21 bases between them. CDR1 and CDR2 (germline): MNHEY, SVGAGI. The CDR3 is made up of 15 amino acids. The CDR3: CASTRGGAFFAEAFF. In DNA, the CDR3 is TGTGCCAGCACTAGGGGGGGCGCGTTCTTCGCTGAAGCTTTCTTT.